This entry is about one TCR beta chain. The target antigen is unknown. No conserved phenylalanine or tryptophan ends this CDR3, so it is likely a read error. The V end lost 2 bases, the J end lost 1 base, and 9 bases lay between the germline ends. From germline, CDR1 is SGHRS and CDR2 YFSETQ. The CDR3 loop spans 14 amino acids. This entry is derived from a study of tumor-infiltrating lymphocytes in primary liver carcinoma. General study results and limits: Blood trailed tumors significantly in top-250-clone fraction (p = 0.039). The samples were not sorted (they were bulk), so CD4+ and CD8+ repertoires were not compared.

From 500 ng of total RNA, TCR beta-specific cDNA was reverse-transcribed using a constant-region primer. Three nested multiplex PCR rounds of slightly modified ARM-PCR generated TCR beta libraries. Rounds one and two of PCR, each of roughly 10 cycles, were primed with TRBV1-TRBV30 forward primers and a C-beta reverse primer. Via MiXCR, TCRdb re-called the multiplex PCR reads, giving one row per CDR3 protein. The repertoire holds about 330,000 distinct CDR3 sequences, with 65% as singletons. RNA was extracted from whole blood without cell sorting, alongside germline DNA. An approximately 4-milliliter peripheral blood sample was collected before surgery.

The receptor's source is a middle-aged man with primary liver carcinoma and hepatitis B virus infection. Sample: peripheral blood. The chain recombines TRBV5-1 with TRBJ2-5, with D perhaps matching TRBD1 (6 bases). CDR3 coding DNA: TGCGCCAGCAGCTTACAGGGACGCCAAGAGACCCAGTACCTC. This translates into CASSLQGRQETQYL.